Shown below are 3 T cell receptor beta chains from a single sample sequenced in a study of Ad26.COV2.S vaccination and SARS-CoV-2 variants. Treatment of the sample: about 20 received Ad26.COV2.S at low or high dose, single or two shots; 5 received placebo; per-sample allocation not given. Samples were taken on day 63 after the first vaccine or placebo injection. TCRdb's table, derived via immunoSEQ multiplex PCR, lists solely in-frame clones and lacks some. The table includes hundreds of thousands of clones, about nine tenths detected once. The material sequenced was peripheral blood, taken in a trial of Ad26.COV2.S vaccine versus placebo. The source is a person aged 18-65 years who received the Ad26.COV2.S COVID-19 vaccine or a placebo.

The CDR3 DNA is TGTGCCAGCAGGGGGGGGACAGTCGGTGAGCAGTTCTTC. Its translation is CASRGGTVGEQFF. The J gene is TRBJ2-1, the V gene TRBV2; D might be TRBD1 or TRBD2, each matching 7 bases. Trimming removed 6 bases at V and 9 bases at J, with 15 bases between. The CDR3 consists of 13 residues. Germline-derived CDR1 and CDR2 are SNHLY and FYNNEI.

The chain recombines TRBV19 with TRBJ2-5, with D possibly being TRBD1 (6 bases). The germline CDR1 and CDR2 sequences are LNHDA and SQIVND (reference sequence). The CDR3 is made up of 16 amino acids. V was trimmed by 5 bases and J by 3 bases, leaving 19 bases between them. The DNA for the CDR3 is TGTGCCAGTAGTCCCCGGACAGTTATCGGGGAAGAGACCCAGTACTTC. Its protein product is CASSPRTVIGEETQYF.

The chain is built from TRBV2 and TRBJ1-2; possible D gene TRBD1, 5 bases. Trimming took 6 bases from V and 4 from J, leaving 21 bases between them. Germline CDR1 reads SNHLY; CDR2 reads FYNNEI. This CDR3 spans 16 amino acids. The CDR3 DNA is TGTGCCAGCAGAGGAGGTCCCCCCGACAGATTCTATGGCTACACCTTC. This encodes CASRGGPPDRFYGYTF.